This TCR beta chain appears in the sequencing data of a study of T cells after yellow fever vaccination. Across the study: For low cell numbers, libraries were made with SMART-Seq v4 Ultra Low Input.

In TCRdb, the 5' RACE reads were re-called with MiXCR into one record per CDR3 protein. The table shows some 150,000 distinct CDR3 sequences, with roughly 9.6% occurring only once. This clonotype was detected a few times. The antigen is not known. CDR3 size: 13 residues. V shed 0 bases and J shed 7 bases, with 9 bases lying between them. CDR1 is MNHEY and CDR2 is SVGAGI in the germline V gene. Notes on the study in general: Peak timing came faster in the weaker secondary response, day 5 versus 15. In post-booster samples, most primary-vaccination clones reappeared (approximately 95% CD4, approximately 91% CD8). Abundant bulk-derived clonotypes could contaminate FACS-sorted repertoires.

The genes are TRBV6-5 and TRBJ1-2; D perhaps matches TRBD1 (5 bases). The material was CD8+ T cells sorted from PBMCs, obtained 15 days after the yellow fever booster vaccination. This clonotype was obtained from a man aged 18 to 35 who received the YFV17D yellow fever vaccine. Here the CDR3 reads CASSYSGGTGYTF. As DNA, the CDR3 is TGTGCCAGCAGTTACTCGGGGGGAACTGGCTACACCTTC.